This T cell receptor beta chain appears in the sequencing data of a study of technical replicates of blood from a few donors. V lost 5 bases, J lost 5 bases, and 15 bases lay in between. CDR1 is SGHTA and CDR2 is FQGNSA in the germline V gene. The CDR3 runs 15 residues. TCRdb's table, derived via immunoSEQ multiplex PCR, lists solely in-frame clones and lacks some. The sample records tens of thousands of clones, about 94% being singletons. The TCR originated in a human donor in good health. Some clones in this sample may be carry-over from other donors' samples. The sequenced material came from PBMCs. The genes are TRBV7-2 and TRBJ1-4; tentatively, D is TRBD1 (5 bases). CDR3: CASSPQGGTNEKLFF. Written as DNA, the CDR3 is TGTGCCAGCAGCCCCCAGGGCGGAACGAATGAAAAACTGTTTTTT.